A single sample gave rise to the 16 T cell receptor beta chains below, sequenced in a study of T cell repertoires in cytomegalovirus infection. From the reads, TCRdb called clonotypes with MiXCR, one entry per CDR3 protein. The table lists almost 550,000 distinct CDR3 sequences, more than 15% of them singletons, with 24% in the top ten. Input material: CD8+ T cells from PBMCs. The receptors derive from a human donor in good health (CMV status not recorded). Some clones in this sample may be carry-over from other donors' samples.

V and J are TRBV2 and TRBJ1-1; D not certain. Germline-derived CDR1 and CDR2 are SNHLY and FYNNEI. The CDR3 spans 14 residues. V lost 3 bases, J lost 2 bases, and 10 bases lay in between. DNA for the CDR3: TGTGCCAGCAGTGACCTACCGGGAAACACTGAAGCTTTCTTT. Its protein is CASSDLPGNTEAFF.

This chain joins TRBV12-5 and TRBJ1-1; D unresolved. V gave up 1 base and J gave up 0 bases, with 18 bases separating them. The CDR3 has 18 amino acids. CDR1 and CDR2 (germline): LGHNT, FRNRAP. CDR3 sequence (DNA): TGTGCTAGTGGTTTGGCCGTCTTTAATACACAGATGAACACTGAAGCTTTCTTT. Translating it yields CASGLAVFNTQMNTEAFF.

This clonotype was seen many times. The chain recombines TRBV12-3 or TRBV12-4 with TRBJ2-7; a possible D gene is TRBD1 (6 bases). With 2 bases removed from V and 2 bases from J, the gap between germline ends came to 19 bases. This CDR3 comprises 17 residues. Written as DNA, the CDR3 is TGTGCCAGCAGTTTAATCATACTCGAGACAGGCACCTACGAGCAGTACTTC. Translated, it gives CASSLIILETGTYEQYF.

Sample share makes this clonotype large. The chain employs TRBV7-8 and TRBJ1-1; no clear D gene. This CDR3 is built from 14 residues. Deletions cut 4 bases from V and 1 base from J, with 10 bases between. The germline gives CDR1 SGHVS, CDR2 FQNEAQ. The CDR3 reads CASSSGRRNTEAFF. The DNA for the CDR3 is TGTGCCAGCAGCTCGGGTCGACGGAACACTGAAGCTTTCTTT.

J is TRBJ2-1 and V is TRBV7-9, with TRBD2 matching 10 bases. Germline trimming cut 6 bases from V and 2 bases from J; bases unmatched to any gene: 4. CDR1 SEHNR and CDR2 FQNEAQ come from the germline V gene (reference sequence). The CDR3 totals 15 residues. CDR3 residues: CASSSSGSTYNEQFF. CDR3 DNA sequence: TGTGCCAGCAGTTCTAGCGGGAGCACCTACAATGAGCAGTTCTTC.

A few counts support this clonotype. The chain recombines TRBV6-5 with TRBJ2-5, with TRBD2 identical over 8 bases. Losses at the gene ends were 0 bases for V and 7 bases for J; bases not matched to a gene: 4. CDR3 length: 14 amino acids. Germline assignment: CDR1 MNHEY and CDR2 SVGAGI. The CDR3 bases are TGTGCCAGCAGTTACTCCGGTCGGGAGGGGACCCAGTACTTC. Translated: CASSYSGREGTQYF.

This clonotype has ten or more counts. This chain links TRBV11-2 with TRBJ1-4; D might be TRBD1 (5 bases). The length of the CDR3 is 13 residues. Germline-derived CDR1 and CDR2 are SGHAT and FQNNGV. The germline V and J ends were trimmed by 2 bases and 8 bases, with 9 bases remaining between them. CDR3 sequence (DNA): TGTGCCAGCAGCTTATACGGGGACGAAAAACTGTTTTTT. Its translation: CASSLYGDEKLFF.

In DNA form, the CDR3 reads TGTGCCACCAGCAGAGATTTCCCGGCGGCAGGAGGGAATGAAAAACTGTTTTTT. It encodes CATSRDFPAAGGNEKLFF. The chain is built from TRBV15 and TRBJ1-4; unclear D gene. The length of the CDR3 is 18 residues. Germline loops: CDR1 LNHNV, CDR2 YYDKDF (reference sequence). Trimming cost V 0 bases and J 5 bases, with 19 bases left between them.

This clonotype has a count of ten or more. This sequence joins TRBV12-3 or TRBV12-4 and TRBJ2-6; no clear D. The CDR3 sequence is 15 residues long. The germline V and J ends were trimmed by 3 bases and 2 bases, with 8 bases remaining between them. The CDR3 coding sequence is TGTGCCAGCAGTTTGTGGGGTACTGGGGCCAACGTCCTGACTTTC. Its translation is CASSLWGTGANVLTF.

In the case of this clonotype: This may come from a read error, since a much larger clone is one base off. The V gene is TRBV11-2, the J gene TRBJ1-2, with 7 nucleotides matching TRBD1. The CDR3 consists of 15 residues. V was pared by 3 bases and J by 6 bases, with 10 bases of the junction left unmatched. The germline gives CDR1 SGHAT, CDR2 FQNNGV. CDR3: CASSLDRTTGDGYTF. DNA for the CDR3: TGTGCCAGCAGCTTGGACAGGACGACTGGCGATGGCTACACCTTC.

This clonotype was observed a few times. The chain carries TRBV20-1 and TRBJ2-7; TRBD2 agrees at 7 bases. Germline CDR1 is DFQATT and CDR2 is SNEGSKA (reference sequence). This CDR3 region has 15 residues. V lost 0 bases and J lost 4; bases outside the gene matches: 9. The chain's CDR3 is CSAREVGGPGYEQYF. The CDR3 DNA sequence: TGCAGTGCTAGAGAAGTGGGAGGGCCTGGGTACGAGCAGTACTTC.

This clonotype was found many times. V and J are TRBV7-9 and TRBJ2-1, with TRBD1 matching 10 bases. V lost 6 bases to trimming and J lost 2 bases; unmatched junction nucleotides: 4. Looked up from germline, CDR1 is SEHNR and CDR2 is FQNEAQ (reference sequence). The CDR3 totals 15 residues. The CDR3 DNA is TGTGCCAGCAGAAGTGGACAGGGGGCCTACAATGAGCAGTTCTTC. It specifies CASRSGQGAYNEQFF.

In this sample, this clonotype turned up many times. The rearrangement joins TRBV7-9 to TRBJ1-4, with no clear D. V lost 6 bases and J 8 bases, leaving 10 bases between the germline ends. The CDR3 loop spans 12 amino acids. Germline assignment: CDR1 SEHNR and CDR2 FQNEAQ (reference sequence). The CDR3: CASRMGGEKLFF. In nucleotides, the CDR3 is TGTGCCAGCAGAATGGGAGGAGAAAAACTGTTTTTT.

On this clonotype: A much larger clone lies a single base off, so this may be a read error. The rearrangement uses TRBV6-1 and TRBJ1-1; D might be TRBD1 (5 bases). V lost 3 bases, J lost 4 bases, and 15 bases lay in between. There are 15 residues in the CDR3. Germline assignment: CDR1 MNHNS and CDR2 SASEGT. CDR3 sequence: CASSDFEGMITEAFF. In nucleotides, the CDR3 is TGTGCCAGCAGTGATTTCGAGGGGATGATCACTGAAGCTTTCTTT.

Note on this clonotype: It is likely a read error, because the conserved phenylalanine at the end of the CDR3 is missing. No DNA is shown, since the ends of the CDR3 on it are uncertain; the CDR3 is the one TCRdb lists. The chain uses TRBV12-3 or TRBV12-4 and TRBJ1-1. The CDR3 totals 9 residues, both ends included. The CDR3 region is CASKKEACY.

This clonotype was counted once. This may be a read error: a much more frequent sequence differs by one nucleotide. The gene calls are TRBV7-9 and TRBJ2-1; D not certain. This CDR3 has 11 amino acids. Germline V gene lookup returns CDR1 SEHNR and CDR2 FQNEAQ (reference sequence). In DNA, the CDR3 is TGTGCCGGCAGCTCGGCATATGAGCAGTTCTTC. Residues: CAGSSAYEQFF.